Sequencing of this TCR beta chain was carried out in a study of technical replicates of blood from a handful of donors (dated by TCRdb to the late 2010s). To note about this clone: This receptor's antigen is unknown. No base quality values were provided; no much bigger clone lies one nucleotide off.

Trimming leaves V shorter by 7 bases and J shorter by 2 bases, with the junction holding 13 bases beyond the gene matches. Including the terminal cysteine and phenylalanine, the CDR3 comprises 16 residues. Only the CDR3 part of the read is kept: 48 bases, read in frame from the first base. CDR1 and CDR2, looked up from the germline V gene, are SQVTM and ANQGSEA. The library was made by the immunoSEQ multiplex PCR assay. Drawn from immuneACCESS, this table holds only the in-frame rearrangements with V and J called that TCRdb kept. Clones are partly lost; checked studies trace under half to an unresolved V gene and leave the rest unexplained. Recorded for this sample are fewer than 95,000 clones; about 93% of them occurred a single time. Of the sample, under 0.3% is held by the ten largest clones.

The sequenced material came from T cells isolated from PBMCs. The source is a human donor in good health. The chain was built from TRBV29-1 and TRBJ2-3, and 9 junction bases match TRBD1. The base sequence is TGCAGCGCGTCCGGGACAGGGACAACCAACACAGATACGCAGTATTTT. This translates into CSASGTGTTNTDTQYF.